A single T cell receptor beta chain is shown here with its context. Its antigen is not yet known. Base-call qualities are not available, and no considerably larger clone is one nucleotide away. The CDR3 regions of human TCRbeta chains were analyzed by immunosequencing. The original methods were these. Repertoire TCRs were matched against a reference library of SARS-CoV-2-specific TCRs generated with the MIRA antigen-specificity platform. Breadth was defined as the fraction of unique TCRs that were SARS-CoV-2-associated. Depth was defined as the fraction of total T cells that were SARS-CoV-2-associated. Using the MIRA data, every spike-specific TCR was mapped to the spike region that the TCR reacted to and assigned to either a CD4 or a CD8 class. Log10-transformed breadth and depth values were compared by one-way ANOVA with Sidak's multiple comparisons tests. TCRdb obtained this table from immuneACCESS and retained in-frame rearrangements with V and J assigned. These tables miss some clones; where compared with another copy, unresolved V genes account for less than half of the shortfall, and the remainder is unexplained. That table gives V, J and clone size, and the DNA gave D and trimming. This sample lists about 97,000 clones; more than 85% were detected once. The leading ten clones occupy under 8.5% of the sample.

These data come from a study of T cell responses to AZD1222 COVID-19 vaccine (dated by TCRdb to the early 2020s). At the level of the whole study: AZD1222 recipients given second doses at about 4 weeks or at about 12 weeks were pooled, since spike-specific TCR depth and breadth were not found to differ between the two schedules. Trial participants were enrolled by age into subgroups of 18-55, 56-69 and 70-plus years, and around 150, 28 and 57 TCR-sequenced participants, respectively, were included in these subgroups. TCR sequencing covered over 230 trial participants: approximately 200 given two doses of AZD1222 and 26 given two doses of MenACWY control vaccine. Findings and caveats that apply to the study as a whole: Conclusions about previously exposed vaccinees are limited, since just a handful of AZD1222 recipients were seropositive for SARS-CoV-2 at baseline. No day 14 peak-response samples were available, so repertoires were characterized only after the peak T cell response. Epitopes outside the regions mutated in the B.1.351 and B.1.1.7 variants were reportedly recognized by nearly half of the unique spike-specific TCRs. The 56-69-year group was small, and its depth increase did not reach significance, likely because of low power. The whole spike protein was spanned by vaccine-associated CD4 TCRs, and dominant responses were seen in regions 160-218 and 743-854. Participants were mostly white British, with more females than males. The authors suggested clonal diversity may have been underestimated. After two AZD1222 doses, spike-specific TCR breadth and depth were significantly higher than at day 0 and than in MenACWY recipients.

The cysteine opens and the phenylalanine closes a CDR3 of 14 amino acids. This entry keeps only the CDR3 DNA: 42 bases, framed from base 1. Trimming costs V 7 bases and J 1 base, and their ends lie 13 bases apart. Via the germline V gene, CDR1 is MNHEY and CDR2 SVGAGI. The intended sense of this specimen's time point label: baseline before first vaccination. Vaccinee samples were obtained from the UK trials COV001 and COV002, which included a single-blind randomized controlled phase 2/3 trial of AZD1222 (ChAdOx1 nCoV-19) in healthy adults. Trial participant PBMC samples were collected at day 0 and day 28 after the second dose for TCRbeta chain sequencing.

The receptor's source is an adult in good health. The material sequenced was peripheral blood, taken on day 0 of AZD1222 vaccination. The chain is encoded by TRBV6-5 joined to TRBJ1-1; a weak D assignment points to TRBD1 (5 bases agree). The DNA reads as follows: TGTGCCAGCACCGACGGGGCGGCGAACACTGAAGCTTTCTTT. Translation gives CASTDGAANTEAFF.